This TCR beta chain was captured by sequencing in a study of blood T cell repertoires in COVID-19. Assay used: immunoSEQ multiplex PCR; TCRdb lists only in-frame clones, some missing. This table has 200,000 or so clones, about nine tenths appearing once. Between the trimmed V and J ends, which lost 5 bases and 8 bases, there was a span of 18 bases. The CDR3 length is 14 residues. CDR1 and CDR2 (germline): SEHNR, FQNEAQ (reference sequence). The specimen was PBMCs or T cells enriched from blood (not recorded which). This rearrangement joins TRBV7-9 to TRBJ1-2, with D possibly TRBD1 on 5 matching bases. This clonotype originated in a woman aged 40 to 50 with acute COVID-19. CDR3 region: CASSPSGAPLGYTF. As DNA, the CDR3 is TGTGCCAGCAGCCCTAGCGGGGCACCCTTGGGCTACACCTTC.